This TCR beta chain was recovered during a study of CD8 T cells in Susac syndrome. RNA amounts of roughly 0.45 to 1 ug underwent reverse transcription with random hexamers. The method of amplification for TCR beta CDR3 was immunoSEQ multiplex PCR, covering 54 Vbeta and 13 Jbeta. TCRdb re-derived calls from the immunoSEQ multiplex PCR reads in MiXCR, one entry per CDR3 protein. The sample carries 100,000 to 150,000 distinct CDR3 sequences, about 92% recorded once. CDR1 is GTSNPN, CDR2 SVGIG, per germline (reference sequence). V was trimmed by 6 bases and J by 8 bases, leaving 19 bases between them. This CDR3 comprises 13 residues.

This chain joins TRBV30 and TRBJ1-2, with D hard to call. The sequenced material came from CD8+ T cells from PBMCs. The clonotype originates from a human donor with multiple sclerosis. The CDR3 nucleotides are TGTGCCTGTGGCAGGAGTACCAATTTAGGCTACACCTTC. This codes for CACGRSTNLGYTF.